The source of this T cell receptor beta chain is a study of T cell changes during pregnancy in multiple sclerosis. Produced via immunoSEQ multiplex PCR; TCRdb's table is partial and in-frame only. Found here are about 69,000 clones, 75% to 95% of them singletons; the top ten hold under 0.3%. The sequencing used CD4+ T cells from peripheral blood mononuclear cells, collected in the third trimester of pregnancy. This receptor was taken from a female donor in good health, enrolled as a control in a pregnancy study.

For the CDR3, the DNA is TGTGCCAGCAGTGAATCGGTCCCGGGAAACACCATATATTTT. This codes for CASSESVPGNTIYF. The chain is built from TRBV2 and TRBJ1-3; no reliable D call. The germline CDR1 and CDR2 sequences are SNHLY and FYNNEI. This CDR3 is 14 amino acids long. Between the trimmed V and J ends, which lost 2 bases and 4 bases, there was a span of 9 bases.